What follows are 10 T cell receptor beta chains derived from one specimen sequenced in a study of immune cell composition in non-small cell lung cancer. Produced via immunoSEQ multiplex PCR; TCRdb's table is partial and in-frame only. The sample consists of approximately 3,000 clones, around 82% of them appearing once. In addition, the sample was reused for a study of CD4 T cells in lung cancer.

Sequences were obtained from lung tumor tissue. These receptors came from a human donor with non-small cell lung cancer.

This CDR3 is CASSATGGNQPQHF. CDR3 coding DNA: TGTGCCAGCAGTGCGACAGGGGGCAATCAGCCCCAGCATTTT. The J gene is TRBJ1-5, the V gene TRBV6-6; 8 bases agree with TRBD1. V lost 5 bases to trimming and J lost 2 bases; unmatched junction nucleotides: 2. The CDR3 has 14 amino acids. Germline values: CDR1 MNHNY, CDR2 SVGAGI (reference sequence).

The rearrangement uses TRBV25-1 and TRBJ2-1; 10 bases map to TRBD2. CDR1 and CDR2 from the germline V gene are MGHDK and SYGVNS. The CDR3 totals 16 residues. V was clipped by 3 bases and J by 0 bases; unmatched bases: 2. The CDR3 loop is CASSDQRGGSYNEQFF. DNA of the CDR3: TGTGCCAGCAGTGATCAGCGGGGGGGCTCCTACAATGAGCAGTTCTTC.

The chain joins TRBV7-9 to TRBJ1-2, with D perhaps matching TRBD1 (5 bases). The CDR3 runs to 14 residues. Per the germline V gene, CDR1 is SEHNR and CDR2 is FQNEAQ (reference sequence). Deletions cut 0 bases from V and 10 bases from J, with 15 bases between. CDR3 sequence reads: CASSLAIQGLHYTF. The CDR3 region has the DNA TGTGCCAGCAGCTTAGCGATTCAGGGTCTCCACTACACCTTC.

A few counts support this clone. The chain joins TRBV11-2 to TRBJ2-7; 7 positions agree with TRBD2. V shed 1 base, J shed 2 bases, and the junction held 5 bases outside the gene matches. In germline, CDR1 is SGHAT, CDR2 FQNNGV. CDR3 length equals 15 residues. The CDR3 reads CASSLAGLKTYEQYF. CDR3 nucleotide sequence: TGTGCCAGCAGCTTAGCGGGACTAAAAACCTACGAGCAGTACTTC.

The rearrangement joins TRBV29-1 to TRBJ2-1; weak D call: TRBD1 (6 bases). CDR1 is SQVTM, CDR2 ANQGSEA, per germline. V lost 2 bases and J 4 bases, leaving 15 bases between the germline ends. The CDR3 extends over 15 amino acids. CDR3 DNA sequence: TGCAGCGTTGAATTATTGGCAGGGGCATACAATGAGCAGTTCTTC. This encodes CSVELLAGAYNEQFF.

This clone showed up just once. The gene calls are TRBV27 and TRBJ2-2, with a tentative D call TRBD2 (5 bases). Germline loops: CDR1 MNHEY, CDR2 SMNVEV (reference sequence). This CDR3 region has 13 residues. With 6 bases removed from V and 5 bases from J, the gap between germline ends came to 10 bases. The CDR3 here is CASRGSGTGELFF. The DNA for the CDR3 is TGTGCCAGCAGGGGGAGTGGGACCGGGGAGCTGTTTTTT.

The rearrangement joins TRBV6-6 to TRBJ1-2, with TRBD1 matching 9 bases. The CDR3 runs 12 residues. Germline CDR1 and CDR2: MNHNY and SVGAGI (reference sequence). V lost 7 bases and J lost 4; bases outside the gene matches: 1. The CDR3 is CASKGQGYGYTF. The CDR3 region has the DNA TGTGCCAGCAAGGGACAGGGCTATGGCTACACCTTC.

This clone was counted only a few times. The CDR3 DNA follows: TGTGCCACCAGGACAGGGGGCGTGAAGGAGACCCAGTACTTC. Residues: CATRTGGVKETQYF. The chain recombines TRBV10-3 with TRBJ2-5, with 11 positions matching TRBD1. This CDR3 contains 14 residues. Trimming took 10 bases from V and 5 from J; bases not matched to a gene: 9. Germline-derived CDR1 and CDR2 are ENHRY and SYGVKD.

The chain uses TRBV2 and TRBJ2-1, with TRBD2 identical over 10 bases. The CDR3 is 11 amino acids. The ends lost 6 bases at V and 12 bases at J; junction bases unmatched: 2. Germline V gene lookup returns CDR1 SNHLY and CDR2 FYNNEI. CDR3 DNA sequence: TGTGCCAGCAGCCTAGCGGGGGCGCAGTTCTTC. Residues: CASSLAGAQFF.

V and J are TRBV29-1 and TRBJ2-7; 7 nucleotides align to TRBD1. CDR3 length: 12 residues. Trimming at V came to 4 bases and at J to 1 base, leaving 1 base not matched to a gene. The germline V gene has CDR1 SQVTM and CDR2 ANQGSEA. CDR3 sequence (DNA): TGCAGCGTTGGACAGGGATCCTACGAGCAGTACTTC. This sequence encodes CSVGQGSYEQYF.